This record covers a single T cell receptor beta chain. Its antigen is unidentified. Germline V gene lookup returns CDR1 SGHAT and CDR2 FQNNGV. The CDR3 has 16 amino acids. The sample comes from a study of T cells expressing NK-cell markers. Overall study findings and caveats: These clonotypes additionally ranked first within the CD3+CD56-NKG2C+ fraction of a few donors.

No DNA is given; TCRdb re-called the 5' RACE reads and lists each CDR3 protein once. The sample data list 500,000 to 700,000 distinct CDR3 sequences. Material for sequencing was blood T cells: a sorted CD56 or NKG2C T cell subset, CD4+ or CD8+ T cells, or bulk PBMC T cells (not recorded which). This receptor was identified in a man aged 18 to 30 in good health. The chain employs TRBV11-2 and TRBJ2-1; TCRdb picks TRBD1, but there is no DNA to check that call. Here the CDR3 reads CASSLGDRGPKNEQFF. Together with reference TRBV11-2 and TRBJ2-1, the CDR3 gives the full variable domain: EAGVAQSPRYKIIEKRQSVAFWCNPISGHATLYWYQQILGQGPKLLIQFQNNGVVDDSQLPKDRFSAERLKGVDSTLKIQPAKLEDSAVYLCASSLGDRGPKNEQFFGPGTRLTVL.